This TCR beta chain was captured by sequencing in a study of T-cell memory formation after mild COVID-19. Overall study findings and caveats: Pre-infection memory carried some responding clones, suggesting that cross-reactive memory joined.

The CDR3 runs 13 residues. Trimming took 8 bases from V and 7 from J; bases not matched to a gene: 8. From germline, CDR1 is MNHEY and CDR2 SVGEGT. In the case of this clonotype: As yet, its antigen is unknown.

Via MiXCR, TCRdb re-called the 5' RACE reads, giving one row per CDR3 protein. Of around 530,000 distinct CDR3 sequences listed, about 20% are singletons. The chain uses TRBV6-2 or TRBV6-3 and TRBJ1-1, with TRBD1 matching 9 bases. Sequencing was carried out using PBMCs or a T cell subset sorted from them (not recorded which). The clonotype was recovered from an adult woman who had mild COVID-19 (a few samples of this study predate the infection). Cell type and time point are not known. This CDR3 is CASGNWTGVEAFF. The CDR3 coding sequence is TGTGCCAGCGGTAACTGGACAGGGGTTGAAGCTTTCTTT.